The following is a T cell receptor beta chain sequence with its context. Its antigen is unidentified. The sample originates from a study of STAT5B mutations in CD4+ large granular lymphocyte leukemia. The CDR3 runs 16 residues. The germline V gene has CDR1 SGHRS and CDR2 YFSETQ. V shed 2 bases and J 3 bases; nucleotides not matched to a gene: 10. TCRdb's copy holds only in-frame clones and misses some; the assay was immunoSEQ multiplex PCR. The sample contains around 30,000 clones, more than 75% of which appear only once. Broader study findings: About 25% of private leukemic clonotypes occurred rarely in other patients' non-leukemic repertoires. CD4-sorted patient repertoires seemed more clonal than healthy CD4+ repertoires.

The chain is built from TRBV5-1 and TRBJ1-2; 7 nucleotides align to TRBD1. Material for sequencing was CD4+ T cells from blood buffy coats. This receptor was identified in a human donor in good health. CDR3 nucleotide sequence: TGCGCCAGCAGCTTTGGTACGGACAGGAGGGACTATGGCTACACCTTC. Its protein product is CASSFGTDRRDYGYTF. The full variable domain, with the rest looked up from reference TRBV5-1 and TRBJ1-2, is KAGVTQTPRYLIKTRGQQVTLSCSPISGHRSVSWYQQTPGQGLQFLFEYFSETQRNKGNFPGRFSGRQFSNSRSEMNVSTLELGDSALYLCASSFGTDRRDYGYTFGSGTRLTVV.